The clone carrying this T cell receptor beta chain was picked up one time. Its antigen remains unidentified. The CDR3 has 18 amino acids. CDR1 and CDR2 (germline): SGHDN, FVKESK. Trimming took 0 bases from V and 0 from J, leaving 12 bases between them. This record comes from a study of T-cell memory formation after mild COVID-19. Study-level findings and limits: Some clones that responded were present in memory (sampled pre-infection), which suggests cross-reactive memory joined.

MiXCR was run by TCRdb on the 5' RACE reads, yielding one entry per CDR3 protein. The sample lists some 210,000 distinct CDR3 sequences, roughly 27% seen once, with approximately 10% in the top ten. This chain connects TRBV14 to TRBJ2-6, with D perhaps matching TRBD2 (5 bases). This TCR came from an adult woman who had mild COVID-19 (a few samples of this study predate the infection). Cell type and time point are not known. The specimen was PBMCs or a T cell subset sorted from them (not recorded which). CDR3 amino acids: CASSQDGGRTSGANVLTF. The CDR3 DNA follows: TGTGCCAGCAGCCAAGATGGAGGCAGAACCTCTGGGGCCAACGTCCTGACTTTC.